These 14 T cell receptor beta chains were all obtained from the same sample, sequenced in a study of blood T cells in healthy people across ages. With a J-beta primer mix and a sample-barcoded 5' primer, a second PCR ran about 7 to 12 cycles. MiXCR was run by TCRdb on the 5' RACE reads, yielding one entry per CDR3 protein. This repertoire shows about 1.4 million distinct CDR3 sequences, 55% to 75% found once; its top ten account for 6.5% to 8.5%. Source material: blood. The origin of the receptors is a man between 18 and 35 years old in good health.

The rearrangement uses TRBV30 and TRBJ1-2; a weak D match, TRBD1 (5 bases). Trimming stripped 0 bases from V and 4 bases from J, with 9 bases between. The CDR3 extends over 13 amino acids. Germline CDR1 and CDR2: GTSNPN and SVGIG (reference sequence). CDR3 sequence reads: CAWSVRQGYGYTF. The CDR3 nucleotides read TGTGCCTGGAGTGTACGTCAGGGCTATGGCTACACCTTC.

This chain joins TRBV9 and TRBJ2-7, with D maybe TRBD2 (6 bases). The CDR3 runs to 15 residues. Germline CDR1 is SGDLS and CDR2 is YYNGEE. V dropped 3 bases and J dropped 2 bases, with 15 bases sitting between them. CDR3 protein: CASSASGGAPYEQYF. The CDR3 coding sequence is TGTGCCAGCAGCGCCAGCGGAGGGGCCCCCTACGAGCAGTACTTC.

The chain joins TRBV7-2 to TRBJ1-4; no reliable D call. V was cut by 1 base and J by 8 bases, with 14 bases left in between. The CDR3 is made up of 15 amino acids. Germline CDR1 reads SGHTA; CDR2 reads FQGNSA. Here the CDR3 DNA reads TGTGCCAGCAGCTTAGGATCTGGGTATAGCGAAAAACTGTTTTTT. Encoded protein: CASSLGSGYSEKLFF.

The chain is built from TRBV6-5 and TRBJ2-1; 9 nucleotides align to TRBD2. Germline trimming cut 0 bases from V and 9 bases from J; bases unmatched to any gene: 12. The CDR3 runs to 17 residues. Germline V gives CDR1 MNHEY, CDR2 SVGAGI. The CDR3 coding sequence is TGTGCCAGCAGTTACTCCGGGGCTAGCGGGGCCCCGGGTGAGCAGTTCTTC. Its protein product is CASSYSGASGAPGEQFF.

Concerning this clonotype itself: An end of the junction differs from the germline gene, which may be a read error. The chain links TRBV20-1 to TRBJ1-2; D remains unclear. Germline V gene lookup returns CDR1 DFQATT and CDR2 SNEGSKA (reference sequence). This CDR3 has 12 amino acids. CDR3 residues: CSSSPGRVGYTF. The CDR3, as DNA: TGCAGTTCTAGCCCGGGGAGGGTAGGCTACACCTTC.

This clonotype occurred a few times. The V gene is TRBV4-1, the J gene TRBJ2-7; 9 nucleotides align to TRBD1. CDR3 size: 15 residues. Trimming took 2 bases from V and 2 from J; bases not matched to a gene: 4. Germline V gene data show CDR1 as MGHRA and CDR2 as YSYEKL. The CDR3 region is CASSQLGTGTYEQYF. The CDR3 DNA sequence: TGCGCCAGCAGCCAACTCGGGACAGGGACCTACGAGCAGTACTTC.

The chain links TRBV4-1 to TRBJ2-7; 8 bases are shared with TRBD2. The CDR3 consists of 16 residues. Germline loops: CDR1 MGHRA, CDR2 YSYEKL. The J segment lost 2 bases and the V segment lost 2 bases, leaving 8 bases of the junction unmatched. The CDR3 DNA follows: TGCGCCAGCAGCCAACCAAACGGGAGGGGAACCTACGAGCAGTACTTC. Encoded protein: CASSQPNGRGTYEQYF.

The chain carries TRBV7-2 and TRBJ2-7, with 10 bases lining up with TRBD1. This CDR3 spans 17 amino acids. Germline V gene sequence: CDR1 SGHTA, CDR2 FQGNSA. Germline trimming cut 4 bases from V and 1 base from J; bases unmatched to any gene: 10. This CDR3 is CASSSPDRGKQSYEQYF. CDR3 nucleotides: TGTGCCAGCAGCTCCCCGGACAGGGGGAAACAATCCTACGAGCAGTACTTC.

In this sample, this clonotype turned up a few times. The chain couples TRBV20-1 to TRBJ1-4; D gene uncertain. The CDR3 consists of 11 residues. Germline CDR1 reads DFQATT; CDR2 reads SNEGSKA (reference sequence). Trimming left V 1 base short and J 8 bases short, with 5 bases between. The CDR3 is CSARAPEKLFF. The CDR3 region has the DNA TGCAGTGCTAGAGCACCCGAAAAACTGTTTTTT.

The chain recombines TRBV6-6 with TRBJ2-7, with 8 bases aligning to TRBD1. This CDR3 is built from 12 residues. V lost 8 bases, J lost 3 bases, and 3 bases stayed unmatched. Germline lookup yields CDR1 MNHNY and CDR2 SVGAGI (reference sequence). CDR3 sequence (DNA): TGTGCCAGCGGACAGGGACACTACGAGCAGTACTTC. Amino acids: CASGQGHYEQYF.

This clonotype was recorded only once. In DNA, the CDR3 is TGTGCCAGCAGCGTACGTCGCCGCGATGAGCAGTTCTTC. Amino acids: CASSVRRRDEQFF. This sequence joins TRBV7-2 and TRBJ2-1; the D is unclear. Germline CDR1 is SGHTA and CDR2 is FQGNSA. CDR3 length equals 13 residues. Trimming left V 5 bases short and J 8 bases short, with 13 bases between.

The rearrangement uses TRBV29-1 and TRBJ2-5; D remains ambiguous. The CDR3 sequence is 13 residues long. Trimming removed 0 bases from V and 2 bases from J, with 7 bases in between. CDR1 and CDR2 (germline): SQVTM, ANQGSEA. Written as DNA, the CDR3 is TGCAGCGTTGAAGACAGGCGTCAAGAGACCCAGTACTTC. Amino acid sequence: CSVEDRRQETQYF.

The chain combines TRBV3-1 with TRBJ2-1; tentatively, D is TRBD2 (5 bases). V was trimmed by 1 base and J by 9 bases, leaving 13 bases between them. In germline, CDR1 is LGHDT, CDR2 YNNKEL (reference sequence). There are 14 residues in the CDR3. The CDR3 loop is CASSQAGKVSEQFF. The CDR3 DNA follows: TGTGCCAGCAGCCAAGCCGGGAAGGTGAGTGAGCAGTTCTTC.

This clonotype was counted only a few times. The chain is built from TRBV29-1 and TRBJ2-1; D uncertain. There are 15 residues in the CDR3. Trimming took 0 bases from V and 2 from J, leaving 11 bases between them. Per the germline V gene, CDR1 is SQVTM and CDR2 is ANQGSEA. The CDR3 loop is CSVEDNGVPYNEQFF. The CDR3, as DNA: TGCAGCGTTGAAGATAATGGAGTCCCCTACAATGAGCAGTTCTTC.